The rows below give T cell receptor beta chains drawn from one sample of a study of regulatory T cells in long-lasting Graves disease. Each CDR3 protein gets one entry after TCRdb re-called the multiplex PCR reads with MiXCR. The sample consists of 520,000 or so distinct CDR3 sequences, 12% of them appearing once. A further study also used this sample, focusing on T cells in Graves' hyperthyroidism and ophthalmopathy.

The sequencing here drew on peripheral blood mononuclear cells (PBMCs), taken at new diagnosis, from a patient treated with antithyroid drugs. These receptors all stem from a woman aged 25 to 39 with Graves disease. The CDR3 runs from the conserved cysteine through the conserved F or W. The order of the fields is D gene, clone size, CDR3 length, J gene, V gene, CDR3 protein, CDR3 DNA. A D gene is named only where the DNA matches it firmly. For some rows the clone size is stated as once, few or many, or as a class when expanded; others skip it.

. | . | 16 | TRBJ2-2 | TRBV9 | CASSPEKTPYTGELFF | TGTGCCAGCAGCCCAGAGAAGACCCCTTACACCGGGGAGCTGTTTTTT
TRBD1 | many | 15 | TRBJ2-7 | TRBV24-1 | CATSDLGQEIYEQYF | TGTGCCACCAGTGATCTCGGACAGGAGATCTACGAGCAGTACTTC
. | . | 14 | TRBJ1-2 | TRBV20-1 | CSADPPRRVGGYTF | TGCAGTGCTGACCCCCCCCGCAGAGTTGGTGGCTACACCTTC
. | many | 15 | TRBJ1-1 | TRBV15 | CATSKPGHMNTEAFF | TGTGCCACCAGCAAACCGGGACACATGAACACTGAAGCTTTCTTT
. | few | 15 | TRBJ2-7 | TRBV6-2/TRBV6-3 | CASSPLAWSSYEQYF | TGTGCCAGCAGTCCCCTAGCGTGGAGCTCCTACGAGCAGTACTTC
. | many | 12 | TRBJ1-1 | TRBV11-2 | CASSSDLPEAFF | TGTGCCAGCAGCTCGGACCTGCCTGAAGCTTTCTTT
. | many | 17 | TRBJ1-5 | TRBV28 | CASSLLGQPGGNQPQHF | TGTGCCAGCAGTTTACTTGGACAGCCGGGCGGCAATCAGCCCCAGCATTTT
. | . | 13 | TRBJ1-5 | TRBV4-1 | CASSQEGDQPQHF | TGCGCCAGCAGCCAAGAAGGGGATCAGCCCCAGCATTTT
. | few | 13 | TRBJ1-1 | TRBV28 | CASTPGRGAFAFF | TGTGCCAGCACCCCGGGACGGGGGGCGTTCGCTTTCTTT
. | many | 15 | TRBJ2-1 | TRBV14 | CASSQVPGPYNEQFF | TGTGCCAGCAGCCAAGTGCCGGGACCCTACAATGAGCAGTTCTTC
. | few | 15 | TRBJ1-3 | TRBV7-9 | CASSGADSNPNTIYF | TGTGCCAGCAGCGGAGCGGACAGCAACCCAAACACCATATATTTT
TRBD1 | many | 16 | TRBJ2-3 | TRBV11-1 | CASSLQGDVDTDTQYF | TGTGCCAGCAGCTTACAGGGGGACGTCGACACAGATACGCAGTATTTT
TRBD1 | few | 14 | TRBJ1-5 | TRBV28 | CASSFRDSNQPQHF | TGTGCCAGCAGTTTCCGGGACAGTAATCAGCCCCAGCATTTT
TRBD1 | few | 16 | TRBJ2-7 | TRBV3-1 | CASSQGPGQRIYEQYF | TGTGCCAGCAGCCAAGGGCCGGGACAGAGAATCTACGAGCAGTACTTC
. | few | 14 | TRBJ1-1 | TRBV20-1 | CSAIRLSGLSEAFF | TGCAGTGCCATCAGGTTAAGCGGTTTATCTGAAGCTTTCTTT
. | many | 15 | TRBJ1-1 | TRBV6-1 | CASSVLDKGNTEAFF | TGTGCCAGCAGCGTTCTTGACAAGGGGAACACTGAAGCTTTCTTT
. | many | 15 | TRBJ2-1 | TRBV7-2 | CASSLAGRTYNEQFF | TGTGCCAGCAGCTTAGCTGGGCGGACCTACAATGAGCAGTTCTTC
. | . | 10 | TRBJ2-3 | TRBV29-1 | CSVSTDTQYF | TGCAGCGTTAGCACAGATACGCAGTATTTT
TRBD1 | . | 14 | TRBJ1-2 | TRBV6-2/TRBV6-3 | CASSRQGDFYGYTF | TGTGCCAGCAGTAGACAGGGGGACTTCTATGGCTACACCTTC
TRBD1 | many | 15 | TRBJ2-3 | TRBV18 | CASSSLGQGTDTQYF | TGTGCCAGCTCGTCGTTGGGACAGGGCACAGATACGCAGTATTTT
. | many | 14 | TRBJ1-1 | TRBV2 | CAIQRGGVNTEAFF | TGTGCCATCCAAAGGGGAGGGGTGAACACTGAAGCTTTCTTT
TRBD1 | . | 16 | TRBJ1-1 | TRBV7-2 | CASSKYPRDSSPEAFF | TGTGCCAGCAGCAAATACCCCCGGGACAGTTCACCTGAAGCTTTCTTT
. | many | 16 | TRBJ1-1 | TRBV6-5 | CASSSPRGQMGNEAFF | TGTGCCAGCAGTTCTCCCCGAGGACAGATGGGAAATGAAGCTTTCTTT
TRBD1 | . | 12 | TRBJ1-2 | TRBV29-1 | CSGGQGDYGYTF | TGCAGCGGCGGACAGGGTGACTATGGCTACACCTTC
TRBD1 | many | 14 | TRBJ2-3 | TRBV7-2 | CASSLSGGADTQYF | TGTGCCAGCAGCTTATCAGGGGGTGCAGATACGCAGTATTTT
. | . | 13 | TRBJ1-5 | TRBV20-1 | CSARDSGNQPQHF | TGCAGTGCTAGAGATAGTGGCAATCAGCCCCAGCATTTT